What follows are 18 T cell receptor beta chains derived from one specimen sequenced in a study of blood T cell repertoires in COVID-19. Clones were read by immunoSEQ multiplex PCR, and TCRdb kept only the in-frame ones, dropping some. The sample lists about 96,000 clones, around nine tenths occurring once. The specimen sequenced was peripheral blood. These TCRs come from a human donor with COVID-19, enrolled during active disease. The donor label of this sample is uncertain.

The chain uses TRBV6-5 and TRBJ2-7; D is possibly TRBD1 (6 bases). The CDR3 runs 13 residues. In germline, CDR1 is MNHEY, CDR2 SVGAGI. Trimming removed 7 bases from V and 7 bases from J, with 17 bases in between. CDR3 loop: CASTQGIMSEQYF. CDR3 DNA sequence: TGTGCCAGCACCCAGGGGATCATGAGTGAGCAGTACTTC.

The chain uses TRBV20-1 and TRBJ2-1, with D possibly being TRBD1 (7 bases). Germline CDR1 DFQATT, CDR2 SNEGSKA (reference sequence). V was shortened by 3 bases and J by 10 bases, with 19 bases between the two germline ends. This CDR3 is built from 14 residues. This chain's CDR3 is CSASSWQGGGEQFF. The CDR3, as DNA: TGCAGTGCTAGTAGCTGGCAGGGGGGCGGGGAGCAGTTCTTC.

V and J are TRBV7-9 and TRBJ1-1; 11 bases agree with TRBD1. Germline values: CDR1 SEHNR, CDR2 FQNEAQ (reference sequence). V dropped 5 bases and J dropped 5; count of bases not matched to a gene: 4. The CDR3 loop spans 14 amino acids. CDR3 loop: CASSPGTGGTEAFF. The CDR3 bases are TGTGCCAGCAGCCCCGGGACAGGGGGAACTGAAGCTTTCTTT.

V usage is TRBV11-2 and J usage is TRBJ2-5; the D gene is possibly TRBD1 (6 bases). The CDR3 consists of 15 residues. Trimming shortened V by 5 bases and J by 4 bases, and 17 bases separated the two germline ends. Germline values: CDR1 SGHAT, CDR2 FQNNGV. CDR3: CASSQPDRSGETQYF. CDR3 nucleotide sequence: TGTGCCAGCAGCCAGCCCGACAGGAGTGGAGAGACCCAGTACTTC.

This clone has more than one count but fewer than ten. The CDR3 region has the DNA TGTGCCAGCAGCCGACTCCCGGGAGTTCAAGAGACCCAGTACTTC. The encoded protein is CASSRLPGVQETQYF. The chain uses TRBV3-1 (or the pseudogene TRBV3-2) and TRBJ2-5; D perhaps matches TRBD2 (6 bases). Germline V gene data show CDR1 as LGHDT and CDR2 as YNNKEL (reference sequence). The CDR3 has 15 amino acids. Trimming removed 4 bases at V and 2 bases at J, with 14 bases between.

The chain links TRBV3-1 (or the pseudogene TRBV3-2) to TRBJ1-2; 7 nucleotides line up with TRBD1. This CDR3 contains 15 residues. Germline CDR1 reads LGHDT; CDR2 reads YNNKEL (reference sequence). J was trimmed by 6 bases and V by 4 bases; bases with no gene match: 11. The CDR3 spells CASSREPDRADGYTF. Written as DNA, the CDR3 is TGTGCCAGCAGCCGCGAACCTGACAGGGCGGATGGCTACACCTTC.

CDR3 DNA sequence: TGTGCCAGCAGTGACCTTCCTGATTGGGACAGGCGTATTGTTGAGCAGTTCTTC. The encoded protein is CASSDLPDWDRRIVEQFF. J is TRBJ2-1 and V is TRBV25-1; TRBD1 aligns across 8 bases. The CDR3 runs to 18 residues. Looked up from germline, CDR1 is MGHDK and CDR2 is SYGVNS. The junction had 19 bases not matched to a gene; V was cut back by 3 bases and J by 9 bases. The full variable domain, with the rest looked up from reference TRBV25-1 and TRBJ2-1, is EADIYQTPRYLVIGTGKKITLECSQTMGHDKMYWYQQDPGMELHLIHYSYGVNSTEKGDLSSESTVSRIRTEHFPLTLESARPSHTSQYLCASSDLPDWDRRIVEQFFGPGTRLTVL.

The rearrangement uses TRBV7-6 and TRBJ2-2; TRBD2 matches 7 bases. Per the germline V gene, CDR1 is SGHVS and CDR2 is FNYEAQ. This CDR3 is 18 amino acids long. V shed 5 bases, J shed 8 bases, and the junction held 20 bases outside the gene matches. As DNA, the CDR3 is TGTGCCAGCAGCCTACGGGTGGGGATAAGCGGGATAACGGGGGAGCTGTTTTTT. It is translated as CASSLRVGISGITGELFF.

The chain recombines TRBV7-3 with TRBJ2-1; the match to TRBD2 covers 8 bases. J gave up 13 bases and V 1 base, and 21 bases lay outside the gene matches. CDR1 SGHTA and CDR2 FQGTGA come from the germline V gene. The CDR3 consists of 18 residues. The CDR3 sequence is CASSLRGSGALLKAPQFF. The CDR3 region has the DNA TGTGCCAGCAGCTTAAGGGGTAGCGGGGCCCTTTTAAAAGCTCCTCAGTTCTTC. Full variable domain (remainder filled in from reference TRBV7-3 and TRBJ2-1): GAGVSQTPSNKVTEKGKYVELRCDPISGHTALYWYRQSLGQGPEFLIYFQGTGAADDSGLPNDRFFAVRPEGSVSTLKIQRTERGDSAVYLCASSLRGSGALLKAPQFFGPGTRLTVL.

This sequence joins TRBV2 and TRBJ2-1; 12 bases line up with TRBD2. The CDR3 sequence is 15 residues long. The ends lost 8 bases at V and 5 bases at J; junction bases unmatched: 7. The germline gives CDR1 SNHLY, CDR2 FYNNEI. The CDR3 nucleotides are TGTGCCAGCGGGAGACTAGCGGGGGACAACAATGAGCAGTTCTTC. This encodes CASGRLAGDNNEQFF.

The chain couples TRBV2 to TRBJ1-6, with 10 bases fitting TRBD1. In germline, CDR1 is SNHLY, CDR2 FYNNEI. The V gene end was trimmed by 5 bases and the J gene end by 8 bases; junction bases not matched to a gene: 3. This CDR3 contains 14 residues. CDR3 nucleotides: TGTGCCAGCAGTTCGACAGGGGGCGATTCACCCCTCCACTTT. This translates into CASSSTGGDSPLHF.

The chain uses TRBV4-1 and TRBJ1-4, with D maybe TRBD1 (6 bases). CDR1 and CDR2 from the germline V gene are MGHRA and YSYEKL. This CDR3 is built from 13 residues. The V gene lost 0 bases and the J gene lost 8 bases, with 7 bases spanning the gap. The CDR3 loop reads CASSQDRGEKLFF. DNA of the CDR3: TGCGCCAGCAGCCAAGACAGGGGAGAAAAACTGTTTTTT.

This chain joins TRBV9 and TRBJ2-2; D may be TRBD1 (6 bases). Germline V CDR1 and CDR2: SGDLS, YYNGEE. CDR3 size: 15 residues. The V end was cut by 3 bases, the J end by 6 bases, with 15 bases between. The CDR3 nucleotides are TGTGCCAGCAGCGGGACAGCCGGATTGCCCGGGGAGCTGTTTTTT. Residues: CASSGTAGLPGELFF.

The V and J genes are TRBV25-1 and TRBJ2-7; weak D call: TRBD1 (5 bases). The germline V gene encodes CDR1 MGHDK and CDR2 SYGVNS. The CDR3 consists of 16 residues. V was trimmed by 4 bases and J by 3 bases, leaving 19 bases between them. CDR3 DNA sequence: TGTGCCAGCAGTGGAGAGCAGGGAAAACGTCTCTACGAGCAGTACTTC. Amino acid sequence: CASSGEQGKRLYEQYF.

This sequence joins TRBV2 and TRBJ1-6; 10 bases match TRBD1. Trimming cost V 6 bases and J 3 bases; bases outside gene matches: 5. This CDR3 has 16 residues. Germline V gene lookup returns CDR1 SNHLY and CDR2 FYNNEI. In DNA, the CDR3 is TGTGCCAGCAGGCCGGGACAGGGGAACTATAATTCACCCCTCCACTTT. Protein product: CASRPGQGNYNSPLHF. Complete variable domain (other parts from reference TRBV2 and TRBJ1-6): EPEVTQTPSHQVTQMGQEVILRCVPISNHLYFYWYRQILGQKVEFLVSFYNNEISEKSEIFDDQFSVERPDGSNFTLKIRSTKLEDSAMYFCASRPGQGNYNSPLHFGNGTRLTVT.

J is TRBJ1-1 and V is TRBV7-3, with D uncertain. CDR1 is SGHTA, CDR2 FQGTGA, per germline. The ends were cut back, 5 bases at V and 1 base at J, with 11 bases in the middle. The CDR3 length is 14 residues. CDR3 sequence: CASSPQPGNTEAFF. The CDR3 DNA follows: TGTGCCAGCAGCCCCCAACCGGGGAACACTGAAGCTTTCTTT.

In nucleotides, the CDR3 is TGTGCCAGCAGTGGACAGGACGCCCATTCACCCCTCCACTTT. Protein sequence: CASSGQDAHSPLHF. The chain is built from TRBV25-1 and TRBJ1-6; D may be TRBD1 (6 bases). Germline V gene sequence: CDR1 MGHDK, CDR2 SYGVNS. The V and J ends lost 4 bases and 8 bases respectively, with 12 bases between them. This CDR3 has 14 amino acids.

V usage is TRBV15 and J usage is TRBJ2-1; perhaps TRBD1 as D (5 bases). Germline CDR1 LNHNV, CDR2 YYDKDF (reference sequence). Deletions cut 5 bases from V and 5 bases from J, with 19 bases between. This CDR3 region has 16 residues. DNA for the CDR3: TGTGCCACCAGCCTCTTCAGGGCTATCCAGAACAATGAGCAGTTCTTC. Amino acids: CATSLFRAIQNNEQFF.